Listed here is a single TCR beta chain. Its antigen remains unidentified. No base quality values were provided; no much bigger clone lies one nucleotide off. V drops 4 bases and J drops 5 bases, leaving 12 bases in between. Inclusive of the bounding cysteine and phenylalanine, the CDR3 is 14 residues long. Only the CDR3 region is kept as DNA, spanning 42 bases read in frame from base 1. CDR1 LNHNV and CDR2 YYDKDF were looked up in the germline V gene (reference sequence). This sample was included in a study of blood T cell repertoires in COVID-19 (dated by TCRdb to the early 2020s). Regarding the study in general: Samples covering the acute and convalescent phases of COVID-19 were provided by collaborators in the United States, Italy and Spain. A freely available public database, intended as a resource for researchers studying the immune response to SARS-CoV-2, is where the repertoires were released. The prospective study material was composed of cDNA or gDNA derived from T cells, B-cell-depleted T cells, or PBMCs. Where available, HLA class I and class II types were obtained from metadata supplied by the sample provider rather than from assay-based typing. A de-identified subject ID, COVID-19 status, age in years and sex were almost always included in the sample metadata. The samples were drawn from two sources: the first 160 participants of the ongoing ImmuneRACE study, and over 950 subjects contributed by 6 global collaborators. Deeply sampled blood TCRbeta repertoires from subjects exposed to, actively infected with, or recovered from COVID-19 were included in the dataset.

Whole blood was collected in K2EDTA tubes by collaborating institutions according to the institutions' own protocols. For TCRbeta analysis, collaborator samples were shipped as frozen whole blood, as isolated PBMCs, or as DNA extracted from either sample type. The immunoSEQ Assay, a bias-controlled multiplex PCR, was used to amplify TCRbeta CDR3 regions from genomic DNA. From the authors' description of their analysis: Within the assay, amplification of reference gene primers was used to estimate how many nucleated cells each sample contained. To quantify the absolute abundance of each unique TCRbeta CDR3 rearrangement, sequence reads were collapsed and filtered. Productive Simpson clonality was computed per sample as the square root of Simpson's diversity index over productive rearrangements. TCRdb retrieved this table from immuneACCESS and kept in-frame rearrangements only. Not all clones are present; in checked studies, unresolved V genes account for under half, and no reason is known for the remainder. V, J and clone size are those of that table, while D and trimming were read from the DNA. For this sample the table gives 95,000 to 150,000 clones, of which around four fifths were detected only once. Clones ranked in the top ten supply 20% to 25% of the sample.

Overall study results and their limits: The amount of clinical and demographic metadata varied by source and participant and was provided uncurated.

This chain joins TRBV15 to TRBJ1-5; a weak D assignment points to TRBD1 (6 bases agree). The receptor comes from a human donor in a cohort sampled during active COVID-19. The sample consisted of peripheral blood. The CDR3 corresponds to CATSITGRDQPQHF. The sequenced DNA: TGTGCCACCAGCATCACAGGGAGGGATCAGCCCCAGCATTTT.